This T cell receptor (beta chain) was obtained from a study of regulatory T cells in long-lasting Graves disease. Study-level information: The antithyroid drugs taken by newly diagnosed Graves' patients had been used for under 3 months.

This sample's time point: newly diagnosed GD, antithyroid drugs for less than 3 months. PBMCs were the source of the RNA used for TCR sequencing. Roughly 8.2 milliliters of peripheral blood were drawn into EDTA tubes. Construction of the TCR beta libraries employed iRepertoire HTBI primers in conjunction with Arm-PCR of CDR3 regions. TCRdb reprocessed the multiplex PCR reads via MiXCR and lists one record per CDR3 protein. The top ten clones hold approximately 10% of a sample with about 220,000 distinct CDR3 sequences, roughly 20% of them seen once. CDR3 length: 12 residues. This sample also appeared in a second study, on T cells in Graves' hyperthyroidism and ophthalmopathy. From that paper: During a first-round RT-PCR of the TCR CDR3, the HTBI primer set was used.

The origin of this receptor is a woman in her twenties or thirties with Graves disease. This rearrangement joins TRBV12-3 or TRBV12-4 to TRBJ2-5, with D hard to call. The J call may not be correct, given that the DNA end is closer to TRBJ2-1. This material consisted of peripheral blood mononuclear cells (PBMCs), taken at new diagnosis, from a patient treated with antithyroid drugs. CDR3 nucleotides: TGTGCCAGCAGCCCACTACCACCGCAGCAGTTCTTC. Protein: CASSPLPPQQFF.